This TCR beta chain stems from a study of shared T cell receptors in the human thymus. Repertoires were generated with immunoSEQ multiplex PCR, while TCRdb's copy carries only in-frame clones and drops some. The sample lists about 660,000 clones, 88% occurring once. Germline CDR1 is LGHNA and CDR2 is YSLEER. The V and J ends lost 5 bases and 4 bases, in that order; junction bases with no gene match: 14. This CDR3 has 18 amino acids. This clone turned up a few times. Another study also made use of these data, one on human thymus T cells. That work adds: Donation was from healthy Finnish infants who were having corrective surgery that addressed congenital heart defects. The thymus tissue came from resections taken during corrective heart surgery. Thymic as well as blood repertoires seemed to favor certain V and J genes unevenly. Thymic repertoires from unrelated individuals overlapped highly, related research reported.

This sequence was found in a boy under two years old with a congenital heart defect. The chain links TRBV4-3 to TRBJ2-1, with 10 bases matching TRBD2. The sequenced material came from thymocytes. This CDR3 reads CASSADGPSGRWYNEQFF. In nucleotides, the CDR3 is TGCGCCAGCAGCGCGGATGGTCCTAGCGGGAGATGGTACAATGAGCAGTTCTTC.